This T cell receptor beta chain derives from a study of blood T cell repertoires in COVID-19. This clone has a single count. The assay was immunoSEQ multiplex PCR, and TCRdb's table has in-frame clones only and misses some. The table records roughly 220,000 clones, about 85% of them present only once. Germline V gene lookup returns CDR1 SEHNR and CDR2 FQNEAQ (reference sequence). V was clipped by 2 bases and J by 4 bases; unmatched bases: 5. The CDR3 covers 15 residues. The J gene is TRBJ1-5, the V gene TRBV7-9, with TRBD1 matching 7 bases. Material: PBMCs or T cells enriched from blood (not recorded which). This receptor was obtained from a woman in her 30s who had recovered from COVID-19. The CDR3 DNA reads TGTGCCAGCAGCTTAATGACAGGGCCGAATCAGCCCCAGCATTTT. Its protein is CASSLMTGPNQPQHF.